This T cell receptor (beta chain) was sequenced in a study of control samples from healthy donors and cancer patients. Only in-frame clones appear in the TCRdb table, and some are missing; sequencing was by immunoSEQ multiplex PCR. The sample has under 200,000 clones, around 95% seen once. This CDR3 is built from 11 residues. Germline-derived CDR1 and CDR2 are DFQATT and SNEGSKA (reference sequence). V was shortened by 0 bases and J by 8 bases, with 4 bases between the two germline ends. The V call is TRBV20-1, the J call TRBJ1-4; no definite D call. The source is a woman between 40 and 55 years old in good health. Input material: blood. CDR3 nucleotides: TGCAGTGCTAGAGATCGGGAAAAACTGTTTTTT. Residues: CSARDREKLFF.